This TCR beta chain was identified in a study of beta chain features in type 1 diabetes. This CDR3 spans 18 amino acids. In germline, CDR1 is SGHRS, CDR2 YFSETQ. V lost 3 bases to trimming and J lost 0 bases; unmatched junction nucleotides: 7. Expressed TCRB transcripts were sequenced because the isolated RNA had all been reverse transcribed beforehand. Only in-frame clones appear in the TCRdb table, and some are missing; sequencing was by immunoSEQ multiplex PCR. The sample records 250,000 or so clones, over 11% being singletons. Study-level points and caveats: Junctions at VDJ sites from type 1 diabetes patients had fewer insertions and more deletions. Moderate but significant shortening of TCRB CDR3s was recorded in all four CD4+ subsets from Type 1 diabetes patients. Possible PCR preference for shorter templates applied equally to patients and controls.

Remarks on this clone: Its antigen is undetermined.

Central memory, naive, regulatory and stem cell-like memory CD4+ cells were sorted by CD45RO/CCR7/CD25/CD127/CD95/CD27. The chain recombines TRBV5-1 with TRBJ2-3; the match to TRBD2 covers 13 bases. The TCR was taken from a man in his thirties or forties with type 1 diabetes. Sequencing input: naive CD4+ T cells from blood. The CDR3 DNA sequence: TGCGCCAGCAGCTCCAGACTAGCGGGAGGCTCTAGCACAGATACGCAGTATTTT. Its translation: CASSSRLAGGSSTDTQYF.